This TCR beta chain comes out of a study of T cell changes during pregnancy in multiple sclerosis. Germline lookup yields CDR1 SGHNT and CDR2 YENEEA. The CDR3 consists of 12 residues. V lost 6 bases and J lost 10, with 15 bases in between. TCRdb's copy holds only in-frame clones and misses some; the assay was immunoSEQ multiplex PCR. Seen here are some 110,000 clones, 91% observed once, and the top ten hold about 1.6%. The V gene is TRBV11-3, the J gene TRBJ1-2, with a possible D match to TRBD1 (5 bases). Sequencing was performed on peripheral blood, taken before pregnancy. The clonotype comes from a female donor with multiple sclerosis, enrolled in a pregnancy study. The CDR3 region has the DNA TGTGCCAGCAGGGGTGACAAGGGGCACTACACCTTC. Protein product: CASRGDKGHYTF.